This T cell receptor (beta chain) was observed in a study of blood T cell repertoires in COVID-19. Overall study: Nucleic acid was either cDNA or gDNA, and it came from T cells, B-cell-depleted T cells, or PBMCs.

Per the original data handling: From reference gene primer amplification, estimates of nucleated cell counts were derived. Sequencing used immunoSEQ multiplex PCR; TCRdb keeps in-frame clones, though not all of them. From that table come the V and J calls and clone size; the DNA was used to work out D and trimming. The sample has some 110,000 clones; about 79% are singletons. The CDR3 runs 14 residues. V lost 2 bases to trimming and J lost 5 bases, with 10 bases between them. Germline V gene lookup returns CDR1 SGHTA and CDR2 FQGTGA. The specimen sequenced was peripheral blood. The chain links TRBV7-3 to TRBJ2-1, with D possibly being TRBD2 (5 bases). The origin of this receptor is a woman aged 80 or older with active or convalescent COVID-19. CDR3 sequence: CASSLGGLNNEQFF. CDR3 nucleotide sequence: TGTGCCAGCAGCTTAGGCGGGTTGAACAATGAGCAGTTCTTC.